This is a list of T cell receptor beta chains from one sample in a study of Tregs in tolerant kidney transplant recipients. Repertoires were generated with immunoSEQ multiplex PCR, while TCRdb's copy carries only in-frame clones and drops some. This repertoire shows approximately 45,000 clones, around 95% found once; its top ten account for 0.3% to 0.45%. No cognate antigen is known for these TCRs. Sequenced: Tregs from blood cultured with allogeneic cells. These receptors all stem from a human donor in good health. The CDR3 runs from the conserved cysteine through the conserved F or W. Each record gives: J gene, V gene, clone size, CDR3 protein. The size field is filled for only some rows; it gives once, few, many or a size class.

j_gene: TRBJ2-7; v_gene: TRBV7-6; abundance: .; CDR3aa: CASSHLGGSGRPFYEQYF
j_gene: TRBJ1-4; v_gene: TRBV4-2; abundance: .; CDR3aa: CASSQAHRGEKLFF
j_gene: TRBJ2-7; v_gene: TRBV4-1; abundance: .; CDR3aa: CASSQYGNVGYEQYF
j_gene: TRBJ1-5; v_gene: TRBV6-5; abundance: .; CDR3aa: CASSYSRDNQPQHF
j_gene: TRBJ1-2; v_gene: TRBV7-2; abundance: .; CDR3aa: CASSLDFYGYTF
j_gene: TRBJ2-1; v_gene: TRBV7-2; abundance: .; CDR3aa: CASSLAASGFNEQFF
j_gene: TRBJ1-5; v_gene: TRBV11-2; abundance: once; CDR3aa: CASSLGQGAMNQPQHF
j_gene: TRBJ1-1; v_gene: TRBV7-9; abundance: .; CDR3aa: CASSLYRENTEAFF
j_gene: TRBJ2-3; v_gene: TRBV5-4; abundance: .; CDR3aa: CASSLGGQGGTDTQYF
j_gene: TRBJ1-2; v_gene: TRBV7-2; abundance: .; CDR3aa: CASSLPGPMGGYTF
j_gene: TRBJ1-2; v_gene: TRBV30; abundance: .; CDR3aa: CAWSYGQFNYGYTF
j_gene: TRBJ2-1; v_gene: TRBV6-5; abundance: .; CDR3aa: CASSHPWRGNNEQFF
j_gene: TRBJ1-1; v_gene: TRBV5-1; abundance: .; CDR3aa: CASMPPGHTSLCF
j_gene: TRBJ2-5; v_gene: TRBV6-6; abundance: once; CDR3aa: CASSYASGGGETQYF
j_gene: TRBJ1-1; v_gene: TRBV7-3; abundance: .; CDR3aa: CASSLIEAGRTEAFF
j_gene: TRBJ1-5; v_gene: TRBV5-1; abundance: .; CDR3aa: CASPPTSQHF
j_gene: TRBJ2-5; v_gene: TRBV30; abundance: .; CDR3aa: CAWSSTYGLAGEETQYF
j_gene: TRBJ1-6; v_gene: TRBV5-1; abundance: .; CDR3aa: CASSPLGNRNSPLHF
j_gene: TRBJ2-7; v_gene: TRBV5-1; abundance: .; CDR3aa: CASSYRAAYEQYF
j_gene: TRBJ1-5; v_gene: TRBV2; abundance: .; CDR3aa: CASATGGNQPQHF
j_gene: TRBJ2-1; v_gene: TRBV10-1; abundance: .; CDR3aa: CASSEYGEYYNEQFF
j_gene: TRBJ1-2; v_gene: TRBV7-9; abundance: .; CDR3aa: CASSLEGIEGKRYGYTF
j_gene: TRBJ2-1; v_gene: TRBV7-9; abundance: .; CDR3aa: CASSPVAGGKQFF
j_gene: TRBJ1-4; v_gene: TRBV5-1; abundance: once; CDR3aa: CASSSRDRDEKLFF
j_gene: TRBJ2-3; v_gene: TRBV9; abundance: .; CDR3aa: CASSAPLGGVSDTQYF
j_gene: TRBJ1-4; v_gene: TRBV13; abundance: .; CDR3aa: CASSLRGLLSGEKLFF
j_gene: TRBJ2-3; v_gene: TRBV10-2; abundance: .; CDR3aa: CASSEFRTSIPDTQYF
j_gene: TRBJ1-1; v_gene: TRBV18; abundance: .; CDR3aa: CASSSTGPGDTEAFF
j_gene: TRBJ2-3; v_gene: TRBV11-2; abundance: .; CDR3aa: CASSPLGTGADTQYF
j_gene: TRBJ2-3; v_gene: TRBV5-1; abundance: .; CDR3aa: CASGIAGGTDTQYF
j_gene: TRBJ1-1; v_gene: TRBV19; abundance: .; CDR3aa: CASSIARSGQGSEAFF
j_gene: TRBJ2-5; v_gene: TRBV18; abundance: .; CDR3aa: CASSGQNQETQYF
j_gene: TRBJ2-1; v_gene: TRBV11-2; abundance: .; CDR3aa: CASSPRGASYNEQFF
j_gene: TRBJ2-3; v_gene: TRBV19; abundance: .; CDR3aa: CASSRTSGSQDTQYF
j_gene: TRBJ1-6; v_gene: TRBV11-2; abundance: .; CDR3aa: CASSSHRASSYNSPLHF
j_gene: TRBJ1-1; v_gene: TRBV10-1; abundance: .; CDR3aa: CASSPTGGPEAFF
j_gene: TRBJ2-2; v_gene: TRBV5-1; abundance: .; CDR3aa: CASSSGLAGGKNGELFF
j_gene: TRBJ2-7; v_gene: TRBV11-1; abundance: .; CDR3aa: CASTHTGGPSEQYF
j_gene: TRBJ2-7; v_gene: TRBV6-1; abundance: once; CDR3aa: CASRTTSLYEQYF
j_gene: TRBJ2-1; v_gene: TRBV10-1; abundance: .; CDR3aa: CASSESSGRAYNEQFF
j_gene: TRBJ1-1; v_gene: TRBV11-2; abundance: .; CDR3aa: CASSLQTGGGTEAFF
j_gene: TRBJ1-5; v_gene: TRBV7-9; abundance: .; CDR3aa: CASSSDRVGQPQHF
j_gene: TRBJ1-3; v_gene: TRBV5-6; abundance: once; CDR3aa: CASSWRGGAGNTIYF
j_gene: TRBJ2-2; v_gene: TRBV5-1; abundance: .; CDR3aa: CASSLPQGNTGELFF
j_gene: TRBJ2-2; v_gene: TRBV7-9; abundance: .; CDR3aa: CASSPLFLGELFF
j_gene: TRBJ1-1; v_gene: TRBV9; abundance: .; CDR3aa: CASGTGVGTEAFF
j_gene: TRBJ2-5; v_gene: TRBV7-9; abundance: .; CDR3aa: CASSQWTGWETQYF
j_gene: TRBJ2-7; v_gene: TRBV6-5; abundance: .; CDR3aa: CASSYGPHSGYEQYF
j_gene: TRBJ2-7; v_gene: TRBV6-5; abundance: .; CDR3aa: CASRPDRVASTEQYF
j_gene: TRBJ2-3; v_gene: TRBV7-8; abundance: .; CDR3aa: CASSLGPPDTQYF
j_gene: TRBJ1-2; v_gene: TRBV5-6; abundance: .; CDR3aa: CASSAWGPGYGYTF
j_gene: TRBJ1-1; v_gene: TRBV1; abundance: .; CDR3aa: CTSSQDRESGAATEAFF
j_gene: TRBJ1-1; v_gene: TRBV7-3; abundance: .; CDR3aa: CASRRGRNTEAFF
j_gene: TRBJ2-7; v_gene: TRBV2; abundance: .; CDR3aa: CASSVPYEQYF
j_gene: TRBJ1-2; v_gene: TRBV29-1; abundance: .; CDR3aa: CSGAGTGGAGYTF
j_gene: TRBJ1-2; v_gene: TRBV4-1; abundance: .; CDR3aa: CASSQGRDRAYGYTF
j_gene: TRBJ2-7; v_gene: TRBV6-4; abundance: .; CDR3aa: CASSDSSGGEISYEQYF